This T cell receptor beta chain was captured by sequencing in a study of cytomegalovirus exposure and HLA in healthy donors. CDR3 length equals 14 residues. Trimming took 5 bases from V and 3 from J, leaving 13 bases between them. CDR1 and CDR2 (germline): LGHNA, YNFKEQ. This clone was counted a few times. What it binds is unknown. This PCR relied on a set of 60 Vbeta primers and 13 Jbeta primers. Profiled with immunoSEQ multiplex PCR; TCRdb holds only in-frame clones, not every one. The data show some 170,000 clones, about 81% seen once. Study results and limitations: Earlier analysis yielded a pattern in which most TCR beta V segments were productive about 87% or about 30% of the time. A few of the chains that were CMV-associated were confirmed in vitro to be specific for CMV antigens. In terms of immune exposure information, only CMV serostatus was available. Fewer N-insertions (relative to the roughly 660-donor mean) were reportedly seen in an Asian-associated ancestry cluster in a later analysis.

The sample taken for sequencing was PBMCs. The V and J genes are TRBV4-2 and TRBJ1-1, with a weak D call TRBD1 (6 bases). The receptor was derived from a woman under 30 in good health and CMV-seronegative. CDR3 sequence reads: CASSRTRQDTEAFF. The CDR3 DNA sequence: TGTGCCAGCAGCAGAACCCGACAGGACACTGAAGCTTTCTTT.